Listed below are T cell receptor beta chains from one sample, sequenced in a study of molecular identifiers for immune sequencing clone quantification. One entry per CDR3 protein results from TCRdb running MiXCR on the PCR reads. Counted here are around 65,000 distinct CDR3 sequences, 18% occurring once; the ten biggest clones make up 1.5% to 1.9%. The sample consisted of naive CD8+ T cells from blood, with Jurkat cell RNA spiked in. These receptors originate from a human donor in good health. Some libraries in this study had Jurkat cell RNA spiked in. The CDR3 runs from the conserved cysteine through the conserved F or W. The order of the fields is V gene, J gene, CDR3 protein.

V gene: TRBV7-9; J gene: TRBJ2-5; CDR3 protein: CASSSPAGAETQYF
V gene: TRBV4-1; J gene: TRBJ2-7; CDR3 protein: CASSQDRTKFLSYEQYF
V gene: TRBV11-3; J gene: TRBJ2-7; CDR3 protein: CASSPPGVSYEQYF
V gene: TRBV11-2; J gene: TRBJ2-3; CDR3 protein: CASSLSPSSARRGDVADTQYF
V gene: TRBV4-3; J gene: TRBJ2-1; CDR3 protein: CASSPRPASPTHNEQFF
V gene: TRBV4-1; J gene: TRBJ2-1; CDR3 protein: CASSQGGPGNEQFF
V gene: TRBV5-6; J gene: TRBJ2-1; CDR3 protein: CASSLYRNEQFF
V gene: TRBV24-1; J gene: TRBJ2-1; CDR3 protein: CATSDRIGNEQFF
V gene: TRBV11-1; J gene: TRBJ2-1; CDR3 protein: CASSLDPHEQFF
V gene: TRBV12-3/TRBV12-4; J gene: TRBJ2-3; CDR3 protein: CASNRAGTDTQYF
V gene: TRBV18; J gene: TRBJ2-7; CDR3 protein: CASSPEDSEGFRYEQYF
V gene: TRBV28; J gene: TRBJ2-7; CDR3 protein: CASSLGWSPEQYF
V gene: TRBV5-4; J gene: TRBJ2-7; CDR3 protein: CASSLGHAPYEQYF
V gene: TRBV2; J gene: TRBJ2-1; CDR3 protein: CAIFKGRREEGSEQFF
V gene: TRBV7-6; J gene: TRBJ1-6; CDR3 protein: CASSSDRLLSPLHF
V gene: TRBV6-5; J gene: TRBJ2-2; CDR3 protein: CASSYEPSGAGELFF
V gene: TRBV7-2; J gene: TRBJ1-1; CDR3 protein: CASNLPTSGDTEAFF
V gene: TRBV4-1; J gene: TRBJ2-1; CDR3 protein: CASSQYQFSDEQFF
V gene: TRBV28; J gene: TRBJ2-3; CDR3 protein: CASSRPHPDTQYF
V gene: TRBV18; J gene: TRBJ2-5; CDR3 protein: CASSPPAETQYF
V gene: TRBV20-1; J gene: TRBJ2-1; CDR3 protein: CSAILGYNEQFF
V gene: TRBV12-3/TRBV12-4; J gene: TRBJ2-3; CDR3 protein: CASITSGDTDTQYF
V gene: TRBV12-3/TRBV12-4; J gene: TRBJ1-1; CDR3 protein: CATNTGAEAFF
V gene: TRBV24-1; J gene: TRBJ2-7; CDR3 protein: CATSDWRQGAHEQYF
V gene: TRBV12-3/TRBV12-4; J gene: TRBJ2-3; CDR3 protein: CASSSGGPDTQYF
V gene: TRBV4-1; J gene: TRBJ2-3; CDR3 protein: CASSQAAWTDTQYF
V gene: TRBV19; J gene: TRBJ2-3; CDR3 protein: CASSIFVVLADYTDTQYF
V gene: TRBV12-3/TRBV12-4; J gene: TRBJ1-5; CDR3 protein: CASSSLPVAVDNQPQHF
V gene: TRBV24-1; J gene: TRBJ2-5; CDR3 protein: CATSRRGPEGQETQYF
V gene: TRBV5-6; J gene: TRBJ1-1; CDR3 protein: CASSQNPNTEAFF
V gene: TRBV11-3; J gene: TRBJ2-6; CDR3 protein: CASSANRRDLLSGANVLTF
V gene: TRBV27; J gene: TRBJ2-1; CDR3 protein: CASRGLADNEQFF
V gene: TRBV7-9; J gene: TRBJ2-1; CDR3 protein: CASSLPGGVNEQFF
V gene: TRBV27; J gene: TRBJ2-1; CDR3 protein: CASSLLGTSGSNEQFF
V gene: TRBV29-1; J gene: TRBJ2-1; CDR3 protein: CSVGVSPNEQFF
V gene: TRBV20-1; J gene: TRBJ2-7; CDR3 protein: CSAQAGGPRDGQYF
V gene: TRBV5-1; J gene: TRBJ2-7; CDR3 protein: CASSLGQEGEQYF
V gene: TRBV6-5; J gene: TRBJ1-4; CDR3 protein: CASRSIFGLNEKLFF
V gene: TRBV7-6; J gene: TRBJ2-7; CDR3 protein: CASGQGGEQYF
V gene: TRBV28; J gene: TRBJ2-1; CDR3 protein: CASSRQGQFF
V gene: TRBV19; J gene: TRBJ1-1; CDR3 protein: CASSMIQGLAEAFF
V gene: TRBV7-9; J gene: TRBJ1-1; CDR3 protein: CASSLSGSGVRNTEAFF
V gene: TRBV7-6; J gene: TRBJ2-3; CDR3 protein: CASSKLLATDTQYF
V gene: TRBV7-9; J gene: TRBJ2-3; CDR3 protein: CASSPVVGRHTDTQYF
V gene: TRBV4-1; J gene: TRBJ2-3; CDR3 protein: CASSQTGAPENTDTQYF
V gene: TRBV2; J gene: TRBJ2-2; CDR3 protein: CASSEWGLAGDGELFF
V gene: TRBV3-1; J gene: TRBJ2-7; CDR3 protein: CASSHGGTSYEQYF
V gene: TRBV29-1; J gene: TRBJ2-5; CDR3 protein: CSVEGTFEVGFQETQYF
V gene: TRBV7-2; J gene: TRBJ2-7; CDR3 protein: CACRSGPAPYEQYF
V gene: TRBV7-9; J gene: TRBJ2-7; CDR3 protein: CASSLSHRDYEQYF
V gene: TRBV7-9; J gene: TRBJ2-2; CDR3 protein: CASSFGRPNTGELFF
V gene: TRBV27; J gene: TRBJ2-5; CDR3 protein: CASSSTLSGSRETQYF
V gene: TRBV13; J gene: TRBJ2-3; CDR3 protein: CASSVGTIPYTDTQYF